The 32 T cell receptor beta chains given below trace back to one sample, sequenced in a study of blood T cell repertoires in COVID-19. Assay: immunoSEQ multiplex PCR; the TCRdb copy retains only in-frame clones and omits some. The sample has more than 90,000 clones, 85% seen once. Sequencing input: peripheral blood. The receptors come from a woman between 65 and 79 years old with active or convalescent COVID-19.

This chain uses TRBV7-9 with TRBJ2-1; 10 bases are a match to TRBD2. The CDR3 length is 16 residues. The ends lost 5 bases at V and 6 bases at J; junction bases unmatched: 10. Germline lookup yields CDR1 SEHNR and CDR2 FQNEAQ (reference sequence). The CDR3 bases are TGTGCCAGCAGCACGTTAGCGGGAGGCCCTGGCAATGAGCAGTTCTTC. Its translation: CASSTLAGGPGNEQFF.

This clone has only a few counts. The chain has TRBV28 and TRBJ1-4; no reliable D call. V lost 7 bases, J lost 8 bases, and 23 bases lay in between. Germline V gives CDR1 MDHEN, CDR2 SYDVKM. The CDR3 length is 16 residues. The CDR3 sequence: CASTSPTSGGWEKLFF. The CDR3 bases are TGTGCCAGCACTTCCCCCACGTCGGGTGGATGGGAAAAACTGTTTTTT.

This sequence joins TRBV5-6 and TRBJ1-1; a possible D gene is TRBD1 (5 bases). CDR3 length: 15 amino acids. V shed 5 bases and J shed 1 base, with 15 bases lying between them. The germline CDR1 and CDR2 sequences are SGHDT and YYEEEE. In nucleotides, the CDR3 is TGTGCCAGCAGTATGGGGAACAGGAGGAACACTGAAGCTTTCTTT. This gives the protein CASSMGNRRNTEAFF. Supplemented by reference TRBV5-6 and TRBJ1-1, the full variable domain reads DAGVTQSPTHLIKTRGQQVTLRCSPKSGHDTVSWYQQALGQGPQFIFQYYEEEERQRGNFPDRFSGHQFPNYSSELNVNALLLGDSALYLCASSMGNRRNTEAFFGQGTRLTVV.

V usage is TRBV7-6 and J usage is TRBJ2-7; 10 bases agree with TRBD2. The germline V gene encodes CDR1 SGHVS and CDR2 FNYEAQ. V shed 1 base and J 3 bases; nucleotides not matched to a gene: 6. The CDR3 totals 16 residues. The DNA for the CDR3 is TGTGCCAGCAGCTTAGGCGCTAGCGGGAGCTACTACGAGCAGTACTTC. Translation: CASSLGASGSYYEQYF.

The V and J genes are TRBV9 and TRBJ1-2, with 8 positions matching TRBD1. This CDR3 contains 16 residues. V shed 0 bases and J 4 bases; nucleotides not matched to a gene: 8. Germline CDR1 and CDR2: SGDLS and YYNGEE. CDR3 region: CASSVEAGGRGYGYTF. CDR3 sequence (DNA): TGTGCCAGCAGCGTAGAAGCAGGGGGCAGGGGCTATGGCTACACCTTC.

The gene calls are TRBV28 and TRBJ1-2; D possibly corresponds to TRBD1 (6 bases). Germline lookup yields CDR1 MDHEN and CDR2 SYDVKM. This CDR3 contains 15 residues. V was pared by 4 bases and J by 0 bases, with 12 bases between. The CDR3 coding sequence is TGTGCCAGCAGTTCCAGGGGCACAGCTAACTATGGCTACACCTTC. Residues: CASSSRGTANYGYTF.

The chain has TRBV18 and TRBJ2-3; D gene uncertain. The germline gives CDR1 KGHSH, CDR2 LQKENI. The CDR3 contains 14 residues. The V end was cut by 3 bases, the J end by 8 bases, with 15 bases between. The CDR3 reads CASSPSNGSFTQYF. The CDR3 DNA reads as TGTGCCAGCTCACCTTCAAACGGGTCTTTTACGCAGTATTTT.

V and J are TRBV4-1 and TRBJ2-2; 7 bases match TRBD2. This CDR3 contains 15 residues. Germline trimming cut 0 bases from V and 5 bases from J; bases unmatched to any gene: 3. Looked up from germline, CDR1 is MGHRA and CDR2 is YSYEKL. The DNA of the CDR3 is TGCGCCAGCAGCCAAGAGGGGGGGAAGACCGGGGAGCTGTTTTTT. Residues: CASSQEGGKTGELFF.

This clone showed up just once. J is TRBJ2-7 and V is TRBV6-1; 11 nucleotides align to TRBD1. CDR3 length equals 14 residues. Trimming removed 6 bases from V and 2 bases from J; junction bases left unmatched: 3. Germline-derived CDR1 and CDR2 are MNHNS and SASEGT. The CDR3 DNA is TGTGCCAGCAGCCTGGGACAGGGGGCCTACGAGCAGTACTTC. It specifies CASSLGQGAYEQYF.

The V call is TRBV18, the J call TRBJ1-6, with unresolved D. The CDR3 runs 14 residues. The V and J ends lost 4 bases and 7 bases respectively, with 11 bases between them. From germline, CDR1 is KGHSH and CDR2 LQKENI. The CDR3 protein is CASSLPGFNSPLHF. In DNA form, the CDR3 reads TGTGCCAGCTCACTCCCGGGTTTCAATTCACCCCTCCACTTT.

V usage is TRBV6-5 and J usage is TRBJ1-3; D gene unclear. This CDR3 comprises 13 residues. CDR1 and CDR2 (germline): MNHEY, SVGAGI. V dropped 6 bases and J dropped 2 bases, with 8 bases sitting between them. CDR3 in amino acids: CASRRDTGNTIYF. CDR3 DNA sequence: TGTGCCAGCAGGCGAGACACTGGAAACACCATATATTTT.

This chain links TRBV6-4 with TRBJ1-3, with D maybe TRBD1 (6 bases). The germline V gene has CDR1 MRHNA and CDR2 SNTAGT. The ends were cut back, 0 bases at V and 0 bases at J, with 21 bases in the middle. The CDR3 runs 20 residues. CDR3 sequence: CASSDSRAGDGDNSGNTIYF. The CDR3 DNA sequence: TGTGCCAGCAGTGACTCACGGGCAGGGGACGGGGACAACTCTGGAAACACCATATATTTT.

The rearrangement links TRBV24-1 to TRBJ1-4; D unresolved. The CDR3 covers 15 residues. The V gene lost 5 bases and the J gene lost 0 bases, with 9 bases spanning the gap. Germline V lookup: CDR1 KGHDR, CDR2 SFDVKD. For the CDR3, the DNA is TGTGCCACCAGTGCCGGTCCTGCAACTAATGAAAAACTGTTTTTT. Its protein is CATSAGPATNEKLFF.

This clone was seen just once. The gene calls are TRBV10-3 and TRBJ2-7; 12 nucleotides align to TRBD2. The CDR3 covers 14 residues. With V trimmed by 11 bases and J by 6 bases, 11 bases remained unmatched. Germline loops: CDR1 ENHRY, CDR2 SYGVKD. The CDR3 reads CAVSTSGSYSEQYF. The CDR3 DNA reads TGTGCCGTCTCGACTAGCGGGAGTTATTCCGAGCAGTACTTC.

CDR3 DNA: TGTGCCAGCAGTGATAAGGGGAACTATGGCTACACCTTC. It codes for CASSDKGNYGYTF. The chain is built from TRBV6-1 and TRBJ1-2; D may be TRBD1 (5 bases). CDR3 size: 13 residues. V was cut by 3 bases and J by 2 bases, with 7 bases left in between. Germline V CDR1 and CDR2: MNHNS, SASEGT.

The table lists this clone with a count of one. The chain employs TRBV30 and TRBJ1-3, with a tentative D call TRBD1 (5 bases). The CDR3 runs to 15 residues. The germline V and J ends were trimmed by 0 bases and 3 bases, with 12 bases remaining between them. Germline assignment: CDR1 GTSNPN and CDR2 SVGIG (reference sequence). The CDR3 reads CAWSVMGGDGNTIYF. DNA for the CDR3: TGTGCCTGGAGTGTGATGGGGGGGGATGGAAACACCATATATTTT.

The CDR3 here is CASSQMPGGGPWDTQYF. The DNA for the CDR3 is TGTGCCAGCAGCCAGATGCCGGGGGGCGGACCGTGGGATACGCAGTATTTT. This chain joins TRBV14 and TRBJ2-3; perhaps TRBD2 as D (7 bases). V lost 3 bases, J lost 6 bases, and 22 bases lay in between. CDR3 length: 17 amino acids. Per germline, CDR1 SGHDN and CDR2 FVKESK.

CDR3: CASSPFAGGLETQYF. In DNA form, the CDR3 reads TGTGCCAGCAGTCCCTTTGCAGGGGGGCTGGAGACCCAGTACTTC. This chain uses TRBV27 with TRBJ2-5; possibly TRBD1 for D (7 bases). V was trimmed by 5 bases and J by 5 bases, leaving 18 bases between them. The CDR3 runs to 15 residues. Germline CDR1 and CDR2: MNHEY and SMNVEV (reference sequence).

The rearrangement links TRBV9 to TRBJ2-5, with TRBD1 as a possible D gene (5 bases). From germline, CDR1 is SGDLS and CDR2 YYNGEE. This CDR3 has 13 amino acids. V lost 2 bases and J 5 bases, leaving 10 bases between the germline ends. The CDR3 DNA sequence: TGTGCCAGCAGCGTGAATGGGGCGGAGACCCAGTACTTC. Translating gives CASSVNGAETQYF.

The V and J genes are TRBV3-1 (or the pseudogene TRBV3-2) and TRBJ1-1, with 7 nucleotides matching TRBD1. The CDR3 is 17 amino acids. From germline, CDR1 is LGHDT and CDR2 YNNKEL (reference sequence). The V gene end was trimmed by 0 bases and the J gene end by 3 bases; junction bases not matched to a gene: 10. This CDR3 reads CASSQDPRQGWDTEAFF. The DNA for the CDR3 is TGTGCCAGCAGCCAAGACCCCCGACAGGGTTGGGACACTGAAGCTTTCTTT.

The V and J genes are TRBV10-3 and TRBJ2-2, with D perhaps TRBD1 (5 bases). The ends were cut back, 0 bases at V and 5 bases at J, with 10 bases in the middle. This CDR3 contains 15 residues. CDR1 ENHRY and CDR2 SYGVKD come from the germline V gene. The CDR3 here is CAISESGPGTGELFF. In DNA form, the CDR3 reads TGTGCCATCAGTGAGTCGGGCCCAGGGACCGGGGAGCTGTTTTTT.

Remarks on this clone: The germline gene is not matched at one end of the junction; a read error may be the cause. The genes are TRBV6-1 and TRBJ2-7, with D unclear. The CDR3 extends over 11 amino acids. CDR1 is MNHNS and CDR2 is SASEGT in the germline V gene. CDR3 loop: CASSEGREQYF. The DNA of the CDR3 is TGTGCCAGCAGCGAAGGGCGGGAGCAGTACTTC.

The rearrangement uses TRBV5-5 and TRBJ2-1; 8 nucleotides align to TRBD1. CDR1 is SGHKS and CDR2 is YYEKEE in the germline V gene (reference sequence). V shed 1 base and J 5 bases; nucleotides not matched to a gene: 5. The CDR3 sequence is 15 residues long. In DNA form, the CDR3 reads TGTGCCAGCAGCTTGCGGCAGGGGGCCGACAATGAGCAGTTCTTC. This encodes CASSLRQGADNEQFF.

The rearrangement links TRBV2 to TRBJ2-3, with D unresolved. This CDR3 contains 12 residues. The V end lost 8 bases, the J end lost 4 bases, and 10 bases lay between the germline ends. CDR1 SNHLY and CDR2 FYNNEI come from the germline V gene. The CDR3 DNA follows: TGTGCCAGCGCCTATGTTTCAGATACGCAGTATTTT. It codes for CASAYVSDTQYF.

This chain connects TRBV7-9 to TRBJ1-4, with unresolved D. Germline CDR1 SEHNR, CDR2 FQNEAQ (reference sequence). The CDR3 extends over 16 amino acids. With 2 bases removed from V and 4 bases from J, the gap between germline ends came to 14 bases. The CDR3 loop is CASSLTYWQNNEKLFF. In DNA form, the CDR3 reads TGTGCCAGCAGCTTAACGTATTGGCAGAATAATGAAAAACTGTTTTTT.

The chain combines TRBV18 with TRBJ2-7; D not certain. The CDR3 sequence is 14 residues long. Germline-derived CDR1 and CDR2 are KGHSH and LQKENI. Trimming removed 4 bases from V and 5 bases from J, with 15 bases in between. The CDR3 nucleotides are TGTGCCAGCTCACGGGCAGCCTACAACGACGAGCAGTACTTC. Its protein product is CASSRAAYNDEQYF.

This rearrangement joins TRBV3-1 (or the pseudogene TRBV3-2) to TRBJ2-7, with TRBD2 matching 10 bases. Germline values: CDR1 LGHDT, CDR2 YNNKEL (reference sequence). The J segment lost 4 bases and the V segment lost 0 bases, leaving 3 bases of the junction unmatched. This CDR3 contains 15 residues. CDR3 protein: CASSQEELAGYEQYF. CDR3 DNA sequence: TGTGCCAGCAGCCAAGAAGAACTAGCGGGATACGAGCAGTACTTC.

The rearrangement joins TRBV12-3 or TRBV12-4 to TRBJ1-5, with a weak D call TRBD1 (5 bases). The CDR3 extends over 13 amino acids. The V and J ends lost 2 bases and 6 bases respectively, with 8 bases between them. The CDR3 region is CASSLRGGQPQHF. CDR3 nucleotides: TGTGCCAGCAGTTTACGGGGGGGTCAGCCCCAGCATTTT.

This rearrangement joins TRBV5-4 to TRBJ2-3, with TRBD2 matching over 7 bases. This CDR3 region has 18 residues. Germline V gene lookup returns CDR1 SGHNT and CDR2 YYREEE (reference sequence). V was clipped by 4 bases and J by 6 bases; unmatched bases: 20. CDR3: CASSLGRAGGGRSDTQYF. For the CDR3, the DNA is TGTGCCAGCAGCCTGGGGCGGGCTGGCGGGGGAAGATCGGATACGCAGTATTTT.

The chain carries TRBV2 and TRBJ1-2; D unresolved. The ends were cut back, 6 bases at V and 1 base at J, with 6 bases in the middle. The germline V gene has CDR1 SNHLY and CDR2 FYNNEI. CDR3 length: 12 residues. This chain's CDR3 is CASRESNYGYTF. The CDR3 nucleotides read TGTGCCAGCAGAGAGAGTAACTATGGCTACACCTTC.

The chain couples TRBV3-1 (or the pseudogene TRBV3-2) to TRBJ2-7; D perhaps matches TRBD1 (5 bases). Germline CDR1 is LGHDT and CDR2 is YNNKEL (reference sequence). Trimming removed 4 bases from V and 1 base from J, with 11 bases in between. The CDR3 sequence is 14 residues long. The DNA for the CDR3 is TGTGCCAGCAGCCGGGGCCCATTTTCCTACGAGCAGTACTTC. It translates to CASSRGPFSYEQYF.

This clone is a singleton in its sample. The rearrangement uses TRBV5-1 and TRBJ1-1, with D possibly being TRBD1 (6 bases). Germline V gives CDR1 SGHRS, CDR2 YFSETQ. Trimming removed 2 bases at V and 4 bases at J, with 15 bases between. This CDR3 spans 15 amino acids. This CDR3 reads CASSFSQGTSTEAFF. The DNA for the CDR3 is TGCGCCAGCAGCTTCTCACAGGGCACGTCCACTGAAGCTTTCTTT. The entire variable domain, with the rest obtained from reference TRBV5-1 and TRBJ1-1, is as follows: KAGVTQTPRYLIKTRGQQVTLSCSPISGHRSVSWYQQTPGQGLQFLFEYFSETQRNKGNFPGRFSGRQFSNSRSEMNVSTLELGDSALYLCASSFSQGTSTEAFFGQGTRLTVV.